What follows is one T cell receptor (beta chain) and its context. Its antigen remains unknown. The record originates from a study of radiotherapy plus CTLA-4 blockade in lung cancer. The wider study: There were objective responses in 15% to 20% of patients, and roughly 32% had disease control.

Study-level findings and limits: Blood saw expansion of tumor-derived TCR clones after radiotherapy plus ipilimumab.

Profiled with immunoSEQ multiplex PCR; TCRdb holds only in-frame clones, not every one. The sample shows roughly 50,000 clones, 70% to 80% of them seen only once. Focal radiation plus CTLA-4 blockade with ipilimumab was administered to patients who had chemo-refractory metastatic non-small-cell lung cancer. The source is a human donor with non-small cell lung cancer who had stable disease on radiotherapy plus ipilimumab. This sample comprised peripheral blood, obtained from a patient treated with radiotherapy plus ipilimumab.

CDR3 protein: CASSSTTGGQGIQPQHF. The CDR3 DNA is TGTGCCAGCAGCTCTACTACTGGGGGACAGGGGATTCAGCCCCAGCATTTT. This sequence joins TRBV28 and TRBJ1-5, with 10 bases fitting TRBD1. Germline CDR1 is MDHEN and CDR2 is SYDVKM. The V segment lost 6 bases and the J segment 6 bases; nucleotides outside the gene matches: 14. This CDR3 contains 17 residues.